These 3 T cell receptor beta chains originate from one sample sequenced in a study of cytomegalovirus exposure and HLA in healthy donors. Primers included in the PCR were 60 Vbeta and 13 Jbeta primers. Measured with immunoSEQ multiplex PCR; TCRdb has only the in-frame clones, and not every one. This sample has approximately 73,000 clones, with roughly 63% found just once. Material: PBMCs. The receptors were gathered from a man under 40 in good health and CMV-seropositive.

Comment on this clone: An end of the junction does not agree with germline; a read error may underlie this. The V gene is TRBV7-2, the J gene TRBJ1-3; 7 nucleotides match TRBD1. CDR3 size: 15 residues. Germline CDR1 reads SGHTA; CDR2 reads FQGNSA. Here the CDR3 DNA reads TGTGCCAGCAGTTCGGACAGGACAACTGGAAACATCATATATTTT. Its protein is CASSSDRTTGNIIYF.

This clone showed up just a few times. This sequence joins TRBV6-5 and TRBJ1-3; 7 bases fit TRBD1. This CDR3 has 14 residues. Germline V gives CDR1 MNHEY, CDR2 SVGAGI. V was pared by 2 bases and J by 3 bases, with 1 base of the junction left unmatched. CDR3 nucleotide sequence: TGTGCCAGCAGTTACAGGGGGCTTGGAAACACCATATATTTT. Translated, it gives CASSYRGLGNTIYF.

CDR3 protein: CASSKARTGAAEAFF. The CDR3 region has the DNA TGTGCCAGCAGCAAAGCTCGGACAGGGGCTGCTGAAGCTTTCTTT. This chain joins TRBV21-1 and TRBJ1-1; the table assigns TRBD1, which was not confirmed against the DNA. TRBV21-1 is classified as a pseudogene. The CDR3 has 15 amino acids.